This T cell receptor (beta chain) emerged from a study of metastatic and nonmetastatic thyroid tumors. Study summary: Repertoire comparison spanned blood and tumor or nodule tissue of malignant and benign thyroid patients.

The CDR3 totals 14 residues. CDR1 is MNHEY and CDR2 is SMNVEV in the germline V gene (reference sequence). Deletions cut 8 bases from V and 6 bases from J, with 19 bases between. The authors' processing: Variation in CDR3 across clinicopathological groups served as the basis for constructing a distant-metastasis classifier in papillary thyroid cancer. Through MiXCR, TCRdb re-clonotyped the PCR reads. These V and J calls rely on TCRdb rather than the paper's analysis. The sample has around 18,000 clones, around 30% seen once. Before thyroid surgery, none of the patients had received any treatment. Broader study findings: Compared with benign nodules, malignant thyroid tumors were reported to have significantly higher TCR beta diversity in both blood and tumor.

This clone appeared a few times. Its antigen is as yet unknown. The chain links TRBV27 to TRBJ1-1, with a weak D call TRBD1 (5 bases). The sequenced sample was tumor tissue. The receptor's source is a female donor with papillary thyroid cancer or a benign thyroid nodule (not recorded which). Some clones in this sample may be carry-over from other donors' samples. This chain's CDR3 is CASSLWGRTSEAFF. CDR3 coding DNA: TGTGCCAGCTCCCTCTGGGGACGGACCTCTGAAGCTTTCTTT.